What follows are 21 T cell receptor beta chains derived from one specimen sequenced in a study of cytomegalovirus exposure and HLA in healthy donors. 13 Jbeta primers and 60 Vbeta primers were used for the PCR. Sequencing was performed with immunoSEQ multiplex PCR; in TCRdb, only in-frame clones are kept and a portion is missing. The table has tens of thousands of clones, around four fifths seen once. The specimen was PBMCs. These receptor sequences come from a man aged 25 to 40 in good health and CMV-seronegative.

This chain uses TRBV30 with TRBJ1-1; the D gene is possibly TRBD1 (6 bases). This CDR3 has 12 amino acids. Germline CDR1 GTSNPN, CDR2 SVGIG (reference sequence). With 6 bases removed from V and 6 bases from J, the gap between germline ends came to 14 bases. DNA of the CDR3: TGTGCCTGCGGCAGGGGCTTCTCTGAAGCTTTCTTT. Translation: CACGRGFSEAFF.

The chain couples TRBV18 to TRBJ1-1, with 7 bases lining up with TRBD1. This CDR3 region has 13 residues. The ends lost 4 bases at V and 5 bases at J; junction bases unmatched: 4. Germline CDR1 KGHSH, CDR2 LQKENI. CDR3 region: CASSLRGMTEAFF. The CDR3 region has the DNA TGTGCCAGCTCACTCAGGGGGATGACTGAAGCTTTCTTT.

This chain uses TRBV4-1 with TRBJ2-1; a weak D match, TRBD2 (7 bases). Per germline, CDR1 MGHRA and CDR2 YSYEKL. V was trimmed by 1 base and J by 8 bases, leaving 24 bases between them. The CDR3 is 18 amino acids. The chain's CDR3 is CASSQADFVGGARYEQFF. The CDR3, as DNA: TGCGCCAGCAGCCAAGCGGACTTCGTGGGGGGGGCCAGGTATGAGCAGTTCTTC.

V gene TRBV7-9 combines with J gene TRBJ2-5; 8 bases align to TRBD1. J gave up 5 bases and V 2 bases, and 13 bases lay outside the gene matches. The CDR3 is made up of 17 amino acids. Germline V lookup: CDR1 SEHNR, CDR2 FQNEAQ (reference sequence). The CDR3 sequence: CASSLSGRGLIGETQYF. CDR3 bases: TGTGCCAGCAGCTTATCGGGCAGGGGGCTTATAGGGGAGACCCAGTACTTC.

The V gene is TRBV4-3, the J gene TRBJ1-3; 7 bases align to TRBD1. The CDR3 loop spans 15 amino acids. The ends lost 2 bases at V and 3 bases at J; junction bases unmatched: 4. CDR1 is LGHNA, CDR2 YSLEER, per germline. The CDR3, as DNA: TGCGCCAGCAGCCAACTAGGGGGCCTTGGAAACACCATATATTTT. It translates to CASSQLGGLGNTIYF.

V is TRBV2 and J is TRBJ2-7, with TRBD2 matching 13 bases. The germline V gene encodes CDR1 SNHLY and CDR2 FYNNEI. CDR3 size: 15 residues. V trimming: 5 bases; J trimming: 9 bases; junction bases outside the gene matches: 10. CDR3 bases: TGTGCCAGCAGTCAGCGGACTAGCGGGGGCCTGTGGCAGTACTTC. It is translated as CASSQRTSGGLWQYF.

This clone was picked up a small number of times. This chain connects TRBV7-9 to TRBJ1-1; 7 bases map to TRBD1. The CDR3 runs to 16 residues. The V and J ends lost 1 base and 0 bases, in that order; junction bases with no gene match: 5. Germline lookup yields CDR1 SEHNR and CDR2 FQNEAQ (reference sequence). The chain's CDR3 is CASSLGRGPLNTEAFF. DNA of the CDR3: TGTGCCAGCAGCTTAGGGAGGGGGCCTCTGAACACTGAAGCTTTCTTT. Together with reference TRBV7-9 and TRBJ1-1, the CDR3 gives the full variable domain: DTGVSQNPRHKITKRGQNVTFRCDPISEHNRLYWYRQTLGQGPEFLTYFQNEAQLEKSRLLSDRFSAERPKGSFSTLEIQRTEQGDSAMYLCASSLGRGPLNTEAFFGQGTRLTVV.

V is TRBV5-1 and J is TRBJ1-1; D unclear. The CDR3 runs 14 residues. V lost 1 base and J 6 bases, leaving 13 bases between the germline ends. CDR1 SGHRS and CDR2 YFSETQ come from the germline V gene. The CDR3 region is CASSLLSLEPEAFF. The CDR3 bases are TGCGCCAGCAGCTTGCTGTCTCTGGAGCCTGAAGCTTTCTTT.

The chain carries TRBV7-9 and TRBJ1-1; 9 bases agree with TRBD1. CDR1 is SEHNR and CDR2 is FQNEAQ in the germline V gene (reference sequence). The V and J ends lost 4 bases and 5 bases, in that order; junction bases with no gene match: 17. CDR3 length equals 18 residues. Written as DNA, the CDR3 is TGTGCCAGCAGCTCTTTAGTCCCGGGACAGGGTTTGGAGACTGAAGCTTTCTTT. Translation: CASSSLVPGQGLETEAFF.

V gene TRBV2 combines with J gene TRBJ2-3, with 7 bases that match TRBD2. The length of the CDR3 is 14 residues. Germline V gene lookup returns CDR1 SNHLY and CDR2 FYNNEI. The junction had 8 bases not matched to a gene; V was cut back by 7 bases and J by 4 bases. The CDR3 is CASKKRGGADTQYF. The CDR3 bases are TGTGCCAGCAAGAAGCGGGGTGGGGCAGATACGCAGTATTTT.

V and J are TRBV6-5 and TRBJ1-1, with 8 bases aligning to TRBD1. Germline loops: CDR1 MNHEY, CDR2 SVGAGI. Trimming cost V 2 bases and J 10 bases; bases outside gene matches: 3. The CDR3 is 12 amino acids. CDR3 residues: CASSYRTGRAFF. Written as DNA, the CDR3 is TGTGCCAGCAGTTACCGGACAGGGCGAGCTTTCTTT.

The chain carries TRBV9 and TRBJ1-6, with a weak D call TRBD1 (5 bases). Germline lookup yields CDR1 SGDLS and CDR2 YYNGEE. CDR3 length equals 16 residues. Trimming took 0 bases from V and 7 from J, leaving 14 bases between them. The CDR3 coding sequence is TGTGCCAGCAGCGTAGAGCCACAGGCGGGAAATTCACCCCTCCACTTT. It is translated as CASSVEPQAGNSPLHF.

This chain joins TRBV10-3 and TRBJ2-6; TRBD1 aligns across 8 bases. The germline V gene encodes CDR1 ENHRY and CDR2 SYGVKD. V gave up 7 bases and J gave up 0 bases; unmatched junction bases: 8. The CDR3 totals 17 residues. The CDR3 nucleotides are TGTGCCATCACCCGAGGACAGGGAAGCTCTGGGGCCAACGTCCTGACTTTC. Translated: CAITRGQGSSGANVLTF.

A single count supports this clone. J is TRBJ2-7 and V is TRBV10-3; 8 bases match TRBD1. J gave up 3 bases and V 3 bases, and 10 bases lay outside the gene matches. Germline values: CDR1 ENHRY, CDR2 SYGVKD. This CDR3 has 16 amino acids. The DNA for the CDR3 is TGTGCCATCAGTGACCCAACCGGACAGGGACTCTACGAGCAGTACTTC. The encoded protein is CAISDPTGQGLYEQYF.

The genes are TRBV5-4 and TRBJ1-1, with D hard to call. This CDR3 is 12 amino acids long. V was cut by 2 bases and J by 4 bases, with 6 bases left in between. Per germline, CDR1 SGHNT and CDR2 YYREEE (reference sequence). The CDR3 region is CASSFAGTEAFF. CDR3 bases: TGTGCCAGCAGCTTCGCGGGCACTGAAGCTTTCTTT.

The chain has TRBV27 and TRBJ2-5; D not resolved. The J call is uncertain, as TRBJ2-7 better fits the DNA end. The V gene's germline CDR1 is MNHEY and CDR2 SMNVEV (reference sequence). This CDR3 has 13 amino acids. The CDR3, as DNA: TGTGCCAGCAAGACTGGGTCTGGCTACGAGCAGTACTTC. Translating it yields CASKTGSGYEQYF.

The genes are TRBV30 and TRBJ2-6; maybe TRBD1 (5 bases). CDR3 length equals 15 residues. The germline V and J ends were trimmed by 3 bases and 1 base, with 10 bases remaining between them. Germline V gene data show CDR1 as GTSNPN and CDR2 as SVGIG (reference sequence). CDR3 protein: CAWSPSGSGANVLTF. The CDR3 DNA reads as TGTGCCTGGAGCCCTTCAGGGTCTGGGGCCAACGTCCTGACTTTC.

The chain links TRBV29-1 to TRBJ2-5; the D gene is possibly TRBD2 (5 bases). This CDR3 has 13 residues. The germline V gene encodes CDR1 SQVTM and CDR2 ANQGSEA. V shed 5 bases and J shed 2 bases, with 12 bases lying between them. The CDR3 sequence is CSVMGEGQETQYF. CDR3 bases: TGCAGCGTTATGGGAGAAGGACAAGAGACCCAGTACTTC.

This sequence joins TRBV12-5 and TRBJ1-5; 9 bases match TRBD1. After removal of 0 bases from V and 11 bases from J, the junction contained 11 bases not matched to a gene. The length of the CDR3 is 16 residues. Germline V gives CDR1 LGHNT, CDR2 FRNRAP. The CDR3 DNA reads TGTGCTAGTGGTTTGGTCTTGGACAGGGGCCTACGGGCCCAGCATTTT. It translates to CASGLVLDRGLRAQHF.

The rearrangement joins TRBV7-9 to TRBJ1-2; no reliable D call. Germline values: CDR1 SEHNR, CDR2 FQNEAQ (reference sequence). The ends were cut back, 0 bases at V and 3 bases at J, with 8 bases in the middle. CDR3 length: 14 amino acids. The CDR3 reads CASSLAGGYYGYTF. CDR3 in DNA: TGTGCCAGCAGCTTAGCTGGAGGGTACTATGGCTACACCTTC.

The chain couples TRBV7-9 to TRBJ1-4, with TRBD1 identical over 7 bases. The CDR3 is 17 residues long. Germline V gene data show CDR1 as SEHNR and CDR2 as FQNEAQ (reference sequence). V lost 5 bases, J lost 0 bases, and 9 bases stayed unmatched. Written as DNA, the CDR3 is TGTGCCAGCAGCCCTCCCGGACAGGAGTCAACTAATGAAAAACTGTTTTTT. Amino acid sequence: CASSPPGQESTNEKLFF.